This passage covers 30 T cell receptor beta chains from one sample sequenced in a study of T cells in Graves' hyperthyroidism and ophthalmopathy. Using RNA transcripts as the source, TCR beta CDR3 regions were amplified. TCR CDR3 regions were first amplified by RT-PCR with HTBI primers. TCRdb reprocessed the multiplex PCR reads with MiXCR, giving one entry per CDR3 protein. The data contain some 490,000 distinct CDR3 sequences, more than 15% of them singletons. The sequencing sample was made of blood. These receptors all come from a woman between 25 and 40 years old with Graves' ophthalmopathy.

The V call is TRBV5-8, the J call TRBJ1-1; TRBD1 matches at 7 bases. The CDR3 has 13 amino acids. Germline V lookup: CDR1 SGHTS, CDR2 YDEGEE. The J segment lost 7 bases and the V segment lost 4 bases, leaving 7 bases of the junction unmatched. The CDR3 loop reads CASSPGQIIEAFF. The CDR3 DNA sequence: TGTGCCAGCAGCCCGGGACAGATAATTGAAGCTTTCTTT.

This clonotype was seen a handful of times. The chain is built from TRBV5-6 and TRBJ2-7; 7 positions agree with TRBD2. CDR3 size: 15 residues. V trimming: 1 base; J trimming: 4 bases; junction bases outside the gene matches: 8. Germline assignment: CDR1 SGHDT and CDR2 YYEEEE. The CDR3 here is CASSLTSATLYEQYF. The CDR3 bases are TGTGCCAGCAGCTTGACTAGCGCGACGCTTTACGAGCAGTACTTC.

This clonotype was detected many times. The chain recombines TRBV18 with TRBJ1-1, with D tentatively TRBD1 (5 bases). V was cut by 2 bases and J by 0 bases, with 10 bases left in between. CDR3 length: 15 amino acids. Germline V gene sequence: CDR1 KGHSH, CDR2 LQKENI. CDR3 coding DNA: TGTGCCAGCTCACCAAGGACGGACATGAACACTGAAGCTTTCTTT. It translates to CASSPRTDMNTEAFF.

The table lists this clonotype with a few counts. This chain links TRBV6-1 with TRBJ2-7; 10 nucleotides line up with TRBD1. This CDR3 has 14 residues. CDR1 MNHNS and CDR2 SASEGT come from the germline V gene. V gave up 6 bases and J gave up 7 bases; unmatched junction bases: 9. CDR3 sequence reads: CASRLPGQGREQYF. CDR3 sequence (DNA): TGTGCCAGCAGACTCCCGGGACAGGGGAGGGAGCAGTACTTC.

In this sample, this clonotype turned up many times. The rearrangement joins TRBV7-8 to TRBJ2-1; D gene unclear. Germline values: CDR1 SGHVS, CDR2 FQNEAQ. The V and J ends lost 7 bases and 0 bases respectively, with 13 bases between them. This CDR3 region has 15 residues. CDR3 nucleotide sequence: TGTGCCAGCACCCCGCTATGGAGCTCCTACAATGAGCAGTTCTTC. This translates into CASTPLWSSYNEQFF.

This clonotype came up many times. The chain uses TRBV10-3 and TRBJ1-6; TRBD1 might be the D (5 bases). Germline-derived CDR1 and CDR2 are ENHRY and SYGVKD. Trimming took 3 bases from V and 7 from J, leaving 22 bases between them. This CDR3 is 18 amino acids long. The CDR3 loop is CAISDTVGGLFGNSPLHF. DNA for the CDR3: TGTGCCATCAGTGACACGGTTGGGGGTCTTTTCGGGAATTCACCCCTCCACTTT.

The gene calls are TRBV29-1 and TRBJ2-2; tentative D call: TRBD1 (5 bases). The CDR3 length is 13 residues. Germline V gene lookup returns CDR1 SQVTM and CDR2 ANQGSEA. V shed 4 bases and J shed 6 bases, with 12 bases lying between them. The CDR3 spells CSVGVRVAGELFF. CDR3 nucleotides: TGCAGCGTTGGGGTCAGGGTGGCCGGGGAGCTGTTTTTT.

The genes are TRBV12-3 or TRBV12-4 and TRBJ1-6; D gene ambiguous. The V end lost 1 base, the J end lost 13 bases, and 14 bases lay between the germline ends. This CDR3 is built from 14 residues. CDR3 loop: CASSLGRSRSPLHF. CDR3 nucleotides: TGTGCCAGCAGTTTAGGTCGTTCGAGGAGTCCCCTCCACTTT.

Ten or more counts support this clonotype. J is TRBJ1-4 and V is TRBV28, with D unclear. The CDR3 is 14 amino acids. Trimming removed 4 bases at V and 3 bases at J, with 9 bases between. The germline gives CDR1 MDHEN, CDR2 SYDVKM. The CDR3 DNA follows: TGTGCCAGCAGTTCCGACCGGGCTAATGAAAAACTGTTTTTT. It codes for CASSSDRANEKLFF.

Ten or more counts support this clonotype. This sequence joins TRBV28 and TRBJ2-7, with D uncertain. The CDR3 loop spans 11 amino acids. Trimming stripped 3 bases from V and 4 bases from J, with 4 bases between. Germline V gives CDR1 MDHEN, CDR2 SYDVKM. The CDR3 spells CASSFEYEQYF. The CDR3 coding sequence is TGTGCCAGCAGTTTTGAATACGAGCAGTACTTC. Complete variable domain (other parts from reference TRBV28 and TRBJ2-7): DVKVTQSSRYLVKRTGEKVFLECVQDMDHENMFWYRQDPGLGLRLIYFSYDVKMKEKGDIPEGYSVSREKKERFSLILESASTNQTSMYLCASSFEYEQYFGPGTRLTVT.

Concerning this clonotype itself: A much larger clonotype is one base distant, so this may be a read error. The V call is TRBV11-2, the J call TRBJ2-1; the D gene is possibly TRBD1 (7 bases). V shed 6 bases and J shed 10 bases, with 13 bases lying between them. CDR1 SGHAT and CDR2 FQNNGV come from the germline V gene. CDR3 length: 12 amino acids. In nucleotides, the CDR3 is TGTGCCAGCAGGGCAGGGGGGTACGAGCAGTTCTTC. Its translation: CASRAGGYEQFF.

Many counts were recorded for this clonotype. The CDR3 is CASSARSGLSGTDTQYF. For the CDR3, the DNA is TGTGCCAGCAGCGCAAGGAGCGGACTCAGCGGTACAGATACGCAGTATTTT. The chain employs TRBV7-3 and TRBJ2-3, with a tentative D call TRBD2 (5 bases). Looked up from germline, CDR1 is SGHTA and CDR2 is FQGTGA. The CDR3 runs 17 residues. The V end lost 5 bases, the J end lost 3 bases, and 21 bases lay between the germline ends.

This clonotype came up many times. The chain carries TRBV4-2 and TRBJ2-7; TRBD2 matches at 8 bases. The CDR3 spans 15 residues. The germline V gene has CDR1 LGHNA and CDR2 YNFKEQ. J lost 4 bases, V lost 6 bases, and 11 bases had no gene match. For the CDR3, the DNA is TGTGCCAGCAGTCGAAATCCGGGACTAGTTTACGAGCAGTACTTC. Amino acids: CASSRNPGLVYEQYF.

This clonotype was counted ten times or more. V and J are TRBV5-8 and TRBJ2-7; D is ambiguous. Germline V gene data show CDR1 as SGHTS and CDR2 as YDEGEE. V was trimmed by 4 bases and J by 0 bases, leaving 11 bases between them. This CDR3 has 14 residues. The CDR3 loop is CASSPNGNSYEQYF. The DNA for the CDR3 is TGTGCCAGCAGCCCCAATGGAAACTCCTACGAGCAGTACTTC.

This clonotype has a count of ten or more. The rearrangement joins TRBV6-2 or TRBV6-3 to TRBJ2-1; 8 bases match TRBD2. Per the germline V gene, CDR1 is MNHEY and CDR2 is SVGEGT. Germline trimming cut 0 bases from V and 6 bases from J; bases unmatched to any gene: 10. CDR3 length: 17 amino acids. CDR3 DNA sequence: TGTGCCAGCAGTTACTCCCAAGCGGGAGTGGGGGGCAATGAGCAGTTCTTC. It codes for CASSYSQAGVGGNEQFF.

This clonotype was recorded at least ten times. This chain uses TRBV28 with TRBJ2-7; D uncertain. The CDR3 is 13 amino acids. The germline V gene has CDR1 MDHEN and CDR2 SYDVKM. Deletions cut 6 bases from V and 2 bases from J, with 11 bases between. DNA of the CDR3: TGTGCCAGCAGCCAACCGAGAGCCTACGAGCAGTACTTC. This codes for CASSQPRAYEQYF.

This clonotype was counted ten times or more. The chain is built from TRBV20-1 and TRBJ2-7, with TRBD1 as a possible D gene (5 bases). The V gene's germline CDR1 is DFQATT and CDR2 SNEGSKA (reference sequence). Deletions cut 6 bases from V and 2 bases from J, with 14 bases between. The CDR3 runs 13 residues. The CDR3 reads CSAKGWEAYEQYF. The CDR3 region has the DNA TGCAGTGCCAAGGGGTGGGAAGCCTACGAGCAGTACTTC.

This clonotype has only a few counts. Here the CDR3 reads CATTRGLAGQGETQYF. The CDR3 DNA follows: TGTGCCACCACCCGGGGGCTAGCGGGACAAGGAGAGACCCAGTACTTC. The rearrangement joins TRBV19 to TRBJ2-5, with 9 bases identical to TRBD2. Germline CDR1 LNHDA, CDR2 SQIVND (reference sequence). Unmatched junction bases numbered 16, after V lost 10 bases and J lost 4 bases. The CDR3 consists of 16 residues.

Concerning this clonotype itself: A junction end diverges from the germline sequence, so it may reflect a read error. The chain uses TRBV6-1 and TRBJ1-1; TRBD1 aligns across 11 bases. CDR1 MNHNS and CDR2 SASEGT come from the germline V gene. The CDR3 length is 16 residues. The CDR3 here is CASRRGQGAGDTEAVF. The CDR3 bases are TGTGCCAGCAGACGCGGACAGGGGGCTGGGGACACTGAAGCTGTCTTT.

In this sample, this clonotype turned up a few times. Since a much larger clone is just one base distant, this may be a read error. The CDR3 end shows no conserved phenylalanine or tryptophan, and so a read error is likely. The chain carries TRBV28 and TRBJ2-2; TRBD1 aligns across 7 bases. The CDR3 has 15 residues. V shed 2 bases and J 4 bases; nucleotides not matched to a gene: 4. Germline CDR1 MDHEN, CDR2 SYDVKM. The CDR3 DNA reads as TGTGCCAGCAGTTTAGTAGGGGGCGGCACCGGGGAGCTGTTTTCT. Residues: CASSLVGGGTGELFS.

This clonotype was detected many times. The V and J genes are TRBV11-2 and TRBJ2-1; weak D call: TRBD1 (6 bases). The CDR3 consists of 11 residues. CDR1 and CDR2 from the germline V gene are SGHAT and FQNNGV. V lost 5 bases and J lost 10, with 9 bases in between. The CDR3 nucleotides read TGTGCCAGCAGCGAAGACAGGGAGCAGTTCTTC. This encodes CASSEDREQFF.

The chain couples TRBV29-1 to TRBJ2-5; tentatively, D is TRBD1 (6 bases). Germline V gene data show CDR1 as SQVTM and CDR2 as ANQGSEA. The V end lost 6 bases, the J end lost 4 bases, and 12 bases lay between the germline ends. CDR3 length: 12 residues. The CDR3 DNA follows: TGCAGCGTCGGCACAGGGCGAGAGACCCAGTACTTC. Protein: CSVGTGRETQYF.

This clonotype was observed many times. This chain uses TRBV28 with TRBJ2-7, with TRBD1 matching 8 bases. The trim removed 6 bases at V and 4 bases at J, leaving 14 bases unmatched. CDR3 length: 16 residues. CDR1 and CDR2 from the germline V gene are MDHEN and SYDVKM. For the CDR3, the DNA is TGTGCCAGCAGCTCCTTGGGCGGACAGGGAATTTACGAGCAGTACTTC. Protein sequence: CASSSLGGQGIYEQYF. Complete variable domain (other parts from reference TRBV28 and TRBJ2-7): DVKVTQSSRYLVKRTGEKVFLECVQDMDHENMFWYRQDPGLGLRLIYFSYDVKMKEKGDIPEGYSVSREKKERFSLILESASTNQTSMYLCASSSLGGQGIYEQYFGPGTRLTVT.

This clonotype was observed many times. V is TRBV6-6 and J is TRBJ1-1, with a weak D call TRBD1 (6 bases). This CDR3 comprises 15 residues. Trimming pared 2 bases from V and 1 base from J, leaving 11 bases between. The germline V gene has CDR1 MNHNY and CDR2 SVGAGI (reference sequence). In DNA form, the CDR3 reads TGTGCCAGCAGTTACGCAAGACAGGAGAACACTGAAGCTTTCTTT. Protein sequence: CASSYARQENTEAFF.

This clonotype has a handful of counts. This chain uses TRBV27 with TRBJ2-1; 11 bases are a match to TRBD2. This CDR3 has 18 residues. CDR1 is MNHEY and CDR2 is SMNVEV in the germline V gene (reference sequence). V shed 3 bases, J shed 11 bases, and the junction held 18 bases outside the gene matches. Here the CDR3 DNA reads TGTGCCAGCAGTTTTGGGCTAGCGGGAGGCGGAGGAGAGGGTAAGCAGTTCTTC. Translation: CASSFGLAGGGGEGKQFF.

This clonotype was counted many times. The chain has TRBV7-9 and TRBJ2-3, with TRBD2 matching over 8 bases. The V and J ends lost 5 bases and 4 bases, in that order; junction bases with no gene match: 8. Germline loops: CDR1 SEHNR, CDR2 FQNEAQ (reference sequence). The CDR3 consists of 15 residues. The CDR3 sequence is CASSLIAGNSDTQYF. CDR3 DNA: TGTGCCAGCAGCCTAATAGCGGGAAATTCAGATACGCAGTATTTT. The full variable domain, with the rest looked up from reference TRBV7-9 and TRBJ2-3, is DTGVSQNPRHKITKRGQNVTFRCDPISEHNRLYWYRQTLGQGPEFLTYFQNEAQLEKSRLLSDRFSAERPKGSFSTLEIQRTEQGDSAMYLCASSLIAGNSDTQYFGPGTRLTVL.

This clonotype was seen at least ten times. Here the CDR3 DNA reads TGTGCCAGCACCCTAGCGGGAGAAGATACGCAGTATTTT. It is translated as CASTLAGEDTQYF. This chain uses TRBV6-2 or TRBV6-3 with TRBJ2-3; 10 bases align to TRBD2. This CDR3 region has 13 residues. CDR1 and CDR2 (germline): MNHEY, SVGEGT. The V gene end was trimmed by 7 bases and the J gene end by 5 bases; junction bases not matched to a gene: 3.

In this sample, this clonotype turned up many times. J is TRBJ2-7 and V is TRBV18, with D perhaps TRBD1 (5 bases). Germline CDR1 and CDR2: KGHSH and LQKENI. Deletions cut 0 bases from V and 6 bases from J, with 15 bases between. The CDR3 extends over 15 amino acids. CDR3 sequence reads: CASSPPPQGWSEQYF. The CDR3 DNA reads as TGTGCCAGCTCACCACCTCCGCAGGGCTGGTCCGAGCAGTACTTC.

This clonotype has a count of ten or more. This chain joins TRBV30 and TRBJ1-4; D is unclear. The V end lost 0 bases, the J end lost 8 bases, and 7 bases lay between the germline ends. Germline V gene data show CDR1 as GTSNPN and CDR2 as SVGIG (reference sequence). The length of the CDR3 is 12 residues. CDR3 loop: CAWSVLPEKLFF. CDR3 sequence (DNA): TGTGCCTGGAGTGTCCTACCGGAAAAACTGTTTTTT.

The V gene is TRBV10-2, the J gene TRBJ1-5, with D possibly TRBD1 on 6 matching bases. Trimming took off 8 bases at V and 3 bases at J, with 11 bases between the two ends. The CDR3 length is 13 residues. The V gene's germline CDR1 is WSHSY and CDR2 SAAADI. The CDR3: CASEDRLNQPQHF. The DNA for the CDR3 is TGCGCCAGCGAGGACAGACTCAATCAGCCCCAGCATTTT.